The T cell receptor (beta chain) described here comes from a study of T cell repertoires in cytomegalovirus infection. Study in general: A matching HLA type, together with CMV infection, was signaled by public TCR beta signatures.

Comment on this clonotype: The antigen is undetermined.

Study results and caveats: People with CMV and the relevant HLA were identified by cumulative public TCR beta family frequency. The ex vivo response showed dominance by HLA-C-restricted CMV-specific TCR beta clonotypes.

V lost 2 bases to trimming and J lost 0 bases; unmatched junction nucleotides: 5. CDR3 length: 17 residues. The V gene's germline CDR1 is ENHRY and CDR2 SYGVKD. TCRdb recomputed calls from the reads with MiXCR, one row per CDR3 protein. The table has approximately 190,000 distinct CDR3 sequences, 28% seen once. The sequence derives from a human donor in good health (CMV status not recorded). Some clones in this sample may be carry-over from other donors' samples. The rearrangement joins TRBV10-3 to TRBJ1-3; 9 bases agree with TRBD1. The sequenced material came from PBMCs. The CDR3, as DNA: TGTGCCATCAGTGAGCCGATGGGACAGGGCTCTGGAAACACCATATATTTT. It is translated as CAISEPMGQGSGNTIYF.